This TCR beta chain appears in the sequencing data of a study of shared clonotypes between healthy human individuals. TCRdb keeps only in-frame clones here, not all; method: immunoSEQ multiplex PCR. Of about 2.2 million clones in the sample, approximately 94% are singletons; the top ten hold 1.5% to 2%. Naive CD8 populations comprised CD45RO-negative cells positively selected for CCR7, excluding terminally differentiated effector memory CD45RA+ cells. The CDR3 contains 11 residues. V lost 0 bases to trimming and J lost 9 bases, with 7 bases between them. Germline V CDR1 and CDR2: SGHDT, YYEEEE. The sequence derives from a young man in good health. Some clones in this sample may be carry-over from other donors' samples. This rearrangement joins TRBV5-6 to TRBJ2-7, with D unclear. Sequencing was done on a sample of naive CD8+ T cells from PBMCs. The CDR3 spells CASSLGGRQYF. The CDR3 DNA is TGTGCCAGCAGCTTGGGGGGTCGGCAGTACTTC.